This T cell receptor beta chain was retrieved from a study of shared clonotypes between healthy human individuals. Study-wide results and limits: Estimated clonotype richness was generally higher in naive than memory subsets. The naive CD4 repertoires of a few donors were compared, and around 5% of clonotypes were shared.

Germline V gene sequence: CDR1 MNHEY, CDR2 SMNVEV (reference sequence). CDR3 size: 18 residues. The V end was cut by 2 bases, the J end by 1 base, with 20 bases between. Deep-level assay runs were performed. Assay: immunoSEQ multiplex PCR; the TCRdb copy retains only in-frame clones and omits some. The sample consists of more than 550,000 clones, about two thirds of them appearing once. This clone was found once. The antigen remains unidentified. The sample taken for sequencing was memory CD4+ T cells sorted from blood. Subset here: CD45RA-negative fraction. The TCR sequence derives from a woman in her 30s in good health. The V gene is TRBV27, the J gene TRBJ1-2, with TRBD1 as a possible D gene (6 bases). CDR3 region: CASSLKAGVGQLNYGYTF. For the CDR3, the DNA is TGTGCCAGCAGTTTAAAGGCCGGAGTCGGACAGCTTAACTATGGCTACACCTTC.